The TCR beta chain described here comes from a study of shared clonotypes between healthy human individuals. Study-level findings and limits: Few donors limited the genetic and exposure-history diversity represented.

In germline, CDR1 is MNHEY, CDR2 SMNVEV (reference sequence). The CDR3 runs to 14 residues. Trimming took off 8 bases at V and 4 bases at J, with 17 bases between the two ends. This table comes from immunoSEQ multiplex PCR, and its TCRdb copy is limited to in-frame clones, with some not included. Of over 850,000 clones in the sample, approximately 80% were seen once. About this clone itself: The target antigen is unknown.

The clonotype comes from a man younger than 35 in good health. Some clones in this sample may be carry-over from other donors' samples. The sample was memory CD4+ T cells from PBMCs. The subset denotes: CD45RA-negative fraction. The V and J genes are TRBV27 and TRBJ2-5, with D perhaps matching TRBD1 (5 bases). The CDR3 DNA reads TGTGCCAGCGGTTCAAGGGGCGTCTCAGAGACCCAGTACTTC. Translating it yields CASGSRGVSETQYF.